A single TCR beta chain is shown here with its context. The data derive from a study of blood T cell repertoires in COVID-19. Study as a whole: Collection of acute and convalescent COVID-19 samples took place in the United States, Italy and Spain. The analysed material was cDNA or gDNA that came from T cells, B-cell-depleted T cells, or PBMCs.

Participants had their cohort set by participant-reported clinical history. The authors' processing: Estimated nucleated cell counts came from reference gene primer amplification. Assay: immunoSEQ multiplex PCR; the TCRdb copy retains only in-frame clones and omits some. V and J calls and clone size are as listed in that table; D and trimming were resolved from the DNA. The sample holds around 190,000 clones; under 80% are singletons and the top ten take about 15%. The source of this sequence is a woman between 50 and 59 years old with acute COVID-19. Sequencing was done on a sample of PBMCs or T cells enriched from blood (not recorded which).

CDR3 DNA: TGTGCCAGCAGCCAACAAGGGGGCAGGGGTTCGGACGGTGGCTACACCTTC. This codes for CASSQQGGRGSDGGYTF. The chain recombines TRBV4-2 with TRBJ1-2, with 7 bases aligning to TRBD1. The V segment lost 2 bases and the J segment 7 bases; nucleotides outside the gene matches: 16. The CDR3 is 17 amino acids. The germline V gene encodes CDR1 LGHNA and CDR2 YNFKEQ.